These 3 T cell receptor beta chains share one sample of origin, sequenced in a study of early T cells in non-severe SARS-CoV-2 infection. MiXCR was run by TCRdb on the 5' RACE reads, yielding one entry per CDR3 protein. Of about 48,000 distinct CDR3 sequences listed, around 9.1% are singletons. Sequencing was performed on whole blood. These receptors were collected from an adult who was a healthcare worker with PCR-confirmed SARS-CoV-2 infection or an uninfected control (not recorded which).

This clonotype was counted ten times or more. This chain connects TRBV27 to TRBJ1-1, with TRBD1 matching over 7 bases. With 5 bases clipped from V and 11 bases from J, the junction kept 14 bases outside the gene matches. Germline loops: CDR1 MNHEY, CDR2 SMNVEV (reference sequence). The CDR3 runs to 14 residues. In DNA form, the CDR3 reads TGTGCCAGCAGTGCCAGGACAGGCCCCGGAGGTGCTTTCTTT. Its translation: CASSARTGPGGAFF.

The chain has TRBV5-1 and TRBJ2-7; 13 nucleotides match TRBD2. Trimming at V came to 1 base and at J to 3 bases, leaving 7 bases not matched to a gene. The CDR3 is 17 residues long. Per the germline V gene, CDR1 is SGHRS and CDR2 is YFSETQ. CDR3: CASSLTSGRAFRYEQYF. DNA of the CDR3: TGCGCCAGCAGCTTGACTAGCGGGAGGGCCTTCCGCTACGAGCAGTACTTC.

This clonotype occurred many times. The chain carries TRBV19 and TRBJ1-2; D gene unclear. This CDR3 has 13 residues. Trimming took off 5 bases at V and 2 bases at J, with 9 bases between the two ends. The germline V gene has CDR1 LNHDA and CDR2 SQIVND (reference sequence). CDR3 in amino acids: CASSFDTNYGYTF. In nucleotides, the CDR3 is TGTGCCAGTAGTTTCGACACGAACTATGGCTACACCTTC.